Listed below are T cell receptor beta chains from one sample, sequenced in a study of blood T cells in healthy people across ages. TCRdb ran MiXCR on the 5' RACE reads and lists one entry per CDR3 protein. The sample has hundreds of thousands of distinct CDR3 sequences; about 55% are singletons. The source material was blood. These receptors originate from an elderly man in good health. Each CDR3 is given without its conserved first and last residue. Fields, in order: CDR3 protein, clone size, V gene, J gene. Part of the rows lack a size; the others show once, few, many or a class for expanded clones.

CDR3 protein: ASSLSGQGVGEQY
clone size: NA
V gene: TRBV27
J gene: TRBJ2-7

CDR3 protein: SAPSGGSYYGYT
clone size: NA
V gene: TRBV20-1
J gene: TRBJ1-2

CDR3 protein: SARAVSGDYHNEQF
clone size: NA
V gene: TRBV20-1
J gene: TRBJ2-1

CDR3 protein: ATSDSIYEQF
clone size: NA
V gene: TRBV24-1
J gene: TRBJ2-1

CDR3 protein: ASSAPDRGLHGELF
clone size: NA
V gene: TRBV5-1
J gene: TRBJ2-2

CDR3 protein: SAHGTRGLGSSYNEQF
clone size: few
V gene: TRBV29-1
J gene: TRBJ2-1

CDR3 protein: SARDRGAYGYT
clone size: few
V gene: TRBV20-1
J gene: TRBJ1-2

CDR3 protein: ASSFKLAGGSEQF
clone size: few
V gene: TRBV6-6
J gene: TRBJ2-1

CDR3 protein: SASTRAGTQY
clone size: few
V gene: TRBV20-1
J gene: TRBJ2-3

CDR3 protein: ASSPLTQTAGKLF
clone size: NA
V gene: TRBV5-1
J gene: TRBJ1-4